The 8 T cell receptor beta chains in this list originate from one sample, sequenced in a study of blood T cell repertoires in COVID-19. The method was immunoSEQ multiplex PCR; TCRdb's version includes in-frame clones alone and lacks a portion of them. The repertoire holds 200,000 to 250,000 clones, with roughly 85% as singletons. Material for sequencing was PBMCs or T cells enriched from blood (not recorded which). Source of these receptors: a man aged 25-45 years who had recovered from COVID-19.

Worth noting for this clone: This CDR3 is also generated by other DNA sequences in the sample. The chain employs TRBV28 and TRBJ1-4; 9 positions match TRBD1. This CDR3 is built from 14 residues. Germline CDR1 reads MDHEN; CDR2 reads SYDVKM. The junction had 7 bases not matched to a gene; V was cut back by 2 bases and J by 12 bases. The DNA of the CDR3 is TGTGCCAGCAGTTTAGCCGGGACAGGGAACCAACTGTTTTTT. Encoded protein: CASSLAGTGNQLFF.

This clone was detected once. The V and J genes are TRBV4-2 and TRBJ2-7, with 9 bases that match TRBD1. The CDR3 runs to 17 residues. Trimming removed 3 bases from V and 0 bases from J; junction bases left unmatched: 9. Looked up from germline, CDR1 is LGHNA and CDR2 is YNFKEQ. The CDR3 here is CASSQIGTGTSSYEQYF. As DNA, the CDR3 is TGTGCCAGCAGCCAGATCGGGACAGGGACGAGCTCCTACGAGCAGTACTTC.

The V gene is TRBV27, the J gene TRBJ1-4; D not certain. The CDR3 contains 14 residues. CDR1 and CDR2 from the germline V gene are MNHEY and SMNVEV (reference sequence). V shed 2 bases and J shed 8 bases, with 12 bases lying between them. CDR3 in DNA: TGTGCCAGCAGTTTAATTAGCCCTGCCGAAAAACTGTTTTTT. Translated: CASSLISPAEKLFF.

This rearrangement joins TRBV18 to TRBJ1-2, with TRBD1 as a possible D gene (5 bases). CDR3 length equals 15 residues. Germline V gene data show CDR1 as KGHSH and CDR2 as LQKENI. V was cut by 3 bases and J by 4 bases, with 15 bases left in between. The CDR3 DNA follows: TGTGCCAGCTCACCTGTGGTCTTGGGGGGCTATGGCTACACCTTC. This translates into CASSPVVLGGYGYTF.

This clone was recorded only once. Given the absence of the conserved phenylalanine or tryptophan at the CDR3 end, a read error is likely. The limits of the CDR3 on the DNA are not certain, so only TCRdb's listed CDR3 is given. Here the CDR3 reads CASSEAGDSLLRI. The V call is TRBV2, the J call TRBJ2-7; the table gives TRBD2 as D, unverified against the DNA. Germline CDR1 is SNHLY and CDR2 is FYNNEI. The CDR3 spans 13 amino acids, including both terminal residues.

The genes are TRBV5-1 and TRBJ1-6, with 7 bases that match TRBD1. CDR3 length: 14 amino acids. The J segment lost 7 bases and the V segment lost 5 bases, leaving 6 bases of the junction unmatched. CDR1 and CDR2 (germline): SGHRS, YFSETQ. This CDR3 is CASRSGTENSPLHF. The CDR3 bases are TGCGCCAGCAGATCCGGGACAGAGAATTCACCCCTCCACTTT.

V usage is TRBV28 and J usage is TRBJ2-3, with D possibly being TRBD2 (6 bases). CDR3 length: 12 residues. CDR1 MDHEN and CDR2 SYDVKM come from the germline V gene. Trimming took 4 bases from V and 5 from J, leaving 7 bases between them. The CDR3 nucleotides are TGTGCCAGCAGTTCGGGACTAGATACGCAGTATTTT. As protein: CASSSGLDTQYF.

V is TRBV3-1 (or the pseudogene TRBV3-2) and J is TRBJ2-2; 9 nucleotides align to TRBD2. Germline CDR1 LGHDT, CDR2 YNNKEL (reference sequence). There are 16 residues in the CDR3. Trimming removed 1 base from V and 5 bases from J; junction bases left unmatched: 5. The CDR3 region is CASSQGLAGQTGELFF. CDR3 sequence (DNA): TGTGCCAGCAGCCAAGGGCTAGCGGGACAGACCGGGGAGCTGTTTTTT.